The entry below gives a single T cell receptor (beta chain) sequence along with its context. Sequencing used immunoSEQ multiplex PCR; TCRdb keeps in-frame clones, though not all of them. The table records just over 70,000 clones, approximately 89% of them present only once. The CDR3 loop spans 14 amino acids. V lost 6 bases and J lost 3, with 12 bases in between. In germline, CDR1 is SNHLY, CDR2 FYNNEI. This sample stems from a study of blood T cell repertoires in COVID-19. Across the study: Sources were T cells, B-cell-depleted T cells, or PBMCs; the material itself was cDNA or gDNA.

Sequencing was carried out using peripheral blood. This chain uses TRBV2 with TRBJ1-5, with D hard to call. The sequence came from a human donor in a cohort sampled during active COVID-19. CDR3 DNA: TGTGCCAGCAGGGTGGGAGCGATCAATCAGCCCCAGCATTTT. Translating it yields CASRVGAINQPQHF. The whole variable domain, filled in from reference TRBV2 and TRBJ1-5, reads EPEVTQTPSHQVTQMGQEVILRCVPISNHLYFYWYRQILGQKVEFLVSFYNNEISEKSEIFDDQFSVERPDGSNFTLKIRSTKLEDSAMYFCASRVGAINQPQHFGDGTRLSIL.